This T cell receptor beta chain derives from a study of blood T cell repertoires in COVID-19. The wider study: The samples span acute and convalescent COVID-19 from the United States, Italy and Spain. Nucleic acid was either cDNA or gDNA, and it came from T cells, B-cell-depleted T cells, or PBMCs.

Per the original methods: Scientists estimated how many nucleated cells there were by amplifying reference gene primers. Clones were read by immunoSEQ multiplex PCR, and TCRdb kept only the in-frame ones, dropping some. The V and J calls and clone size are taken from that table; D and trimming were inferred from the DNA. The sample contains some 42,000 clones, over 80% of which appear only once. The CDR3 covers 14 residues. The junction had 1 base not matched to a gene; V was cut back by 6 bases and J by 3 bases. CDR1 and CDR2 (germline): SNHLY, FYNNEI. The source material was peripheral blood. This clonotype originated in a man between 50 and 59 years old with active COVID-19. This chain connects TRBV2 to TRBJ2-1, with 11 bases fitting TRBD2. CDR3 protein: CASRGLAVYNEQFF. In nucleotides, the CDR3 is TGTGCCAGCAGGGGACTAGCGGTCTACAATGAGCAGTTCTTC.